This T cell receptor (beta chain) is drawn from a study of control samples from healthy donors and cancer patients. This CDR3 contains 13 residues. The germline V gene encodes CDR1 MGHDK and CDR2 SYGVNS. Trimming removed 4 bases at V and 2 bases at J, with 8 bases between. Sequenced by immunoSEQ multiplex PCR; TCRdb stores in-frame clones only, minus some. The sample records 100,000 or so clones, around 89% being singletons. The TCR sequence derives from a man younger than 45 in good health. The chain recombines TRBV25-1 with TRBJ2-5; D is ambiguous. The sample was blood. The CDR3 DNA is TGTGCCAGCAGTGCCCCCTCACAAGAGACCCAGTACTTC. Its translation is CASSAPSQETQYF.